This TCR beta chain derives from a study of T cells in Graves' hyperthyroidism and ophthalmopathy. The CDR3 loop spans 13 amino acids. V shed 5 bases and J shed 3 bases, with 10 bases lying between them. Per the germline V gene, CDR1 is SGHVS and CDR2 is FNYEAQ. Study findings and constraints: In validation, the model predicted ophthalmopathy. These predictions came a median about 6 months before onset. A model of 13 V-J features distinguished ophthalmopathy from stable hyperthyroidism.

An absence of ophthalmopathy progression within 18 months meant stable Graves' hyperthyroidism. This clonotype was seen many times. Its antigen is unidentified. There were TCR beta CDR3 regions amplified from RNA transcripts. HTBI primers drove first-round RT-PCR of the TCR CDR3. TCRdb re-called the multiplex PCR reads with MiXCR, one entry per CDR3 protein. The sample yields about 500,000 distinct CDR3 sequences, around 15% seen once. This clonotype was sampled from a woman aged 18-29 years with Graves' hyperthyroidism. The genes are TRBV7-6 and TRBJ1-2; D uncertain. Source material: blood. For the CDR3, the DNA is TGTGCCAGCAGCCCTGGACGGTACTATGGCTACACCTTC. This codes for CASSPGRYYGYTF.